This TCR beta chain originates from a study of PD-L1 blockade in urothelial cancer. Across the whole study: Analyses used blood from 3 weeks (second dose) and 6 weeks after treatment start.

This clone showed up just once. Clones were read by immunoSEQ multiplex PCR, and TCRdb kept only the in-frame ones, dropping some. The repertoire holds tens of thousands of clones, with about 83% as singletons. Time point described: pretreatment peripheral blood. Pretreatment and on-treatment samples were taken, numbering 1 to 8 per patient. The CDR3 totals 13 residues. CDR1 SGHRS and CDR2 YFSETQ come from the germline V gene. The V end was cut by 5 bases, the J end by 0 bases, with 9 bases between. The clonotype was recovered from a man aged 55 to 70 with urothelial cancer. The rearrangement uses TRBV5-1 and TRBJ2-7, with a weak D call TRBD1 (6 bases). The source material was PBMCs, sampled around atezolizumab (anti-PD-L1) treatment. This chain's CDR3 is CASSRGTSYEQYF. The DNA of the CDR3 is TGCGCCAGCAGTAGGGGGACCTCCTACGAGCAGTACTTC. Supplemented by reference TRBV5-1 and TRBJ2-7, the full variable domain reads KAGVTQTPRYLIKTRGQQVTLSCSPISGHRSVSWYQQTPGQGLQFLFEYFSETQRNKGNFPGRFSGRQFSNSRSEMNVSTLELGDSALYLCASSRGTSYEQYFGPGTRLTVT.